The 20 T cell receptor beta chains below come from one sample, sequenced in a study of relationships among human T cell subsets. TCR alpha and beta CDR3s were amplified from mRNA by semiquantitative ARM-PCR. In ARM-PCR, communal superprimers followed tagged nested gene-specific primers for exponential amplification. TCRdb passed the multiplex PCR reads through MiXCR, listing each CDR3 protein once. The table lists 10,000 to 15,000 distinct CDR3 sequences, roughly 68% of them singletons. Bead selections for CD25, CD56 and CD294 left a flow-through collected as Th1 cells. Sequencing input: CD4+ Th1 cells sorted from blood. These receptors all come from a man aged 35-49 years in good health.

This chain uses TRBV5-1 with TRBJ2-1; 10 bases are a match to TRBD2. Germline CDR1 is SGHRS and CDR2 is YFSETQ. This CDR3 spans 17 amino acids. V lost 3 bases and J lost 6; bases outside the gene matches: 12. In DNA, the CDR3 is TGCGCCAGCAGCTCAGAAGGTCCAGCGGGAGGGTTCAATGAGCAGTTCTTC. It yields the protein CASSSEGPAGGFNEQFF.

The chain employs TRBV11-2 and TRBJ2-7, with D perhaps given as TRBD1 or TRBD2 (5 bases each). CDR3 length: 13 amino acids. V was cut by 8 bases and J by 0 bases, with 11 bases left in between. Germline V gene data show CDR1 as SGHAT and CDR2 as FQNNGV. The CDR3, as DNA: TGTGCCAGCGGGGGATTCAGCTCCTACGAGCAGTACTTC. This encodes CASGGFSSYEQYF.

This chain connects TRBV10-3 to TRBJ1-2; TRBD1 is a possible D gene (5 bases). Germline CDR1 ENHRY, CDR2 SYGVKD. This CDR3 is built from 15 residues. V was trimmed by 3 bases and J by 2 bases, leaving 13 bases between them. CDR3 protein: CAISDWGPGNYGYTF. Here the CDR3 DNA reads TGTGCCATCAGTGATTGGGGCCCCGGGAACTATGGCTACACCTTC.

This chain uses TRBV7-9 with TRBJ1-1; D ambiguous. The germline V gene has CDR1 SEHNR and CDR2 FQNEAQ (reference sequence). This CDR3 is built from 14 residues. V was pared by 1 base and J by 1 base, with 7 bases between. CDR3 in amino acids: CASSLDPPNTEAFF. CDR3 bases: TGTGCCAGCAGCTTAGACCCCCCGAACACTGAAGCTTTCTTT.

Here the CDR3 DNA reads TGCGCCAGCAGCTCGGGGGACGGGGGGTCAACCTACAATGAGCAGTTCTTC. Protein product: CASSSGDGGSTYNEQFF. This rearrangement joins TRBV4-1 to TRBJ2-1; TRBD2 agrees at 7 bases. J was trimmed by 2 bases and V by 5 bases; bases with no gene match: 12. The germline gives CDR1 MGHRA, CDR2 YSYEKL. This CDR3 comprises 17 residues.

The rearrangement uses TRBV14 and TRBJ2-1; perhaps TRBD1 as D (5 bases). The CDR3 is made up of 12 amino acids. Germline values: CDR1 SGHDN, CDR2 FVKESK. V was clipped by 4 bases and J by 13 bases, with 14 bases between them. CDR3 sequence: CASSLVGQGQFF. CDR3 DNA: TGTGCCAGCAGCCTAGTTGGCCAGGGACAGTTCTTC. The variable domain in full, completed from reference TRBV14 and TRBJ2-1, reads EAGVTQFPSHSVIEKGQTVTLRCDPISGHDNLYWYRRVMGKEIKFLLHFVKESKQDESGMPNNRFLAERTGGTYSTLKVQPAELEDSGVYFCASSLVGQGQFFGPGTRLTVL.

On this clonotype: At one boundary the junction diverges from the germline segment, which might be a read error. V and J are TRBV28 and TRBJ2-3; D remains ambiguous. Germline assignment: CDR1 MDHEN and CDR2 SYDVKM. The CDR3 runs 13 residues. Here the CDR3 reads CASSSRSTDTQCF. In DNA form, the CDR3 reads TGTGCCAGCAGTTCTCGGAGCACAGATACGCAGTGTTTT.

This clonotype was seen a few times. The chain carries TRBV28 and TRBJ2-7; 9 nucleotides match TRBD1. V trimming: 8 bases; J trimming: 3 bases; junction bases outside the gene matches: 5. The CDR3 has 13 amino acids. CDR1 is MDHEN, CDR2 SYDVKM, per germline. In nucleotides, the CDR3 is TGTGCCAGCTCCCGGGACAGGGACTACGAGCAGTACTTC. Protein sequence: CASSRDRDYEQYF. The whole variable domain, remainder taken from reference TRBV28 and TRBJ2-7, is DVKVTQSSRYLVKRTGEKVFLECVQDMDHENMFWYRQDPGLGLRLIYFSYDVKMKEKGDIPEGYSVSREKKERFSLILESASTNQTSMYLCASSRDRDYEQYFGPGTRLTVT.

The rearrangement links TRBV28 to TRBJ1-5; no clear D. This CDR3 has 14 residues. V lost 3 bases and J 9 bases, leaving 15 bases between the germline ends. In germline, CDR1 is MDHEN, CDR2 SYDVKM. CDR3 DNA sequence: TGTGCCAGCAGTTTTTCTGGCGACCATCGGCCCCAGCATTTT. Protein product: CASSFSGDHRPQHF.

V gene TRBV7-9 combines with J gene TRBJ2-1; 11 bases map to TRBD2. CDR1 SEHNR and CDR2 FQNEAQ come from the germline V gene (reference sequence). Unmatched junction bases numbered 5, after V lost 4 bases and J lost 3 bases. CDR3 length: 16 residues. CDR3 DNA: TGTGCCAGCAGCTCCCAACTAGCGGGAGACTACAATGAGCAGTTCTTC. The encoded protein is CASSSQLAGDYNEQFF. Based on the CDR3 plus reference TRBV7-9 and TRBJ2-1, the full variable domain is DTGVSQNPRHKITKRGQNVTFRCDPISEHNRLYWYRQTLGQGPEFLTYFQNEAQLEKSRLLSDRFSAERPKGSFSTLEIQRTEQGDSAMYLCASSSQLAGDYNEQFFGPGTRLTVL.

On this clonotype: A read error may account for a junction end that differs from germline. The chain couples TRBV6-4 to TRBJ1-4; no firm D call. Germline V gives CDR1 MRHNA, CDR2 SNTAGT. The CDR3 spans 15 residues. The CDR3 DNA follows: TGTGCCAGCAGTTACTCCAGGAAATCTAATGAAAAACTGTTTTTT. Encoded protein: CASSYSRKSNEKLFF.

This chain connects TRBV27 to TRBJ1-3; D unclear. There are 15 residues in the CDR3. Germline V gene data show CDR1 as MNHEY and CDR2 as SMNVEV (reference sequence). With 0 bases removed from V and 0 bases from J, the gap between germline ends came to 6 bases. The DNA for the CDR3 is TGTGCCAGCAGTTTATCAGGGATCTCTGGAAACACCATATATTTT. The encoded protein is CASSLSGISGNTIYF.

The chain links TRBV28 to TRBJ1-2; TRBD1 aligns across 7 bases. This CDR3 has 13 residues. Germline trimming cut 4 bases from V and 6 bases from J; bases unmatched to any gene: 5. Germline CDR1 reads MDHEN; CDR2 reads SYDVKM. The CDR3 DNA sequence: TGTGCCAGCAGTTCAGGGGGGGTCGATGGCTACACCTTC. This translates into CASSSGGVDGYTF.

The chain has TRBV28 and TRBJ2-7, with 8 bases lining up with TRBD2. The CDR3 is 15 residues long. After removal of 3 bases from V and 1 base from J, the junction contained 5 bases not matched to a gene. The germline CDR1 and CDR2 sequences are MDHEN and SYDVKM. Here the CDR3 reads CASSFVSGGSYEQYF. In DNA form, the CDR3 reads TGTGCCAGCAGTTTCGTGAGCGGGGGATCCTACGAGCAGTACTTC. Full variable domain (missing parts from reference TRBV28 and TRBJ2-7): DVKVTQSSRYLVKRTGEKVFLECVQDMDHENMFWYRQDPGLGLRLIYFSYDVKMKEKGDIPEGYSVSREKKERFSLILESASTNQTSMYLCASSFVSGGSYEQYFGPGTRLTVT.

The chain joins TRBV4-1 to TRBJ1-5; D gene uncertain. Between the trimmed V and J ends, which lost 0 bases and 6 bases, there was a span of 9 bases. The CDR3 is 14 amino acids. CDR1 MGHRA and CDR2 YSYEKL come from the germline V gene. CDR3 DNA sequence: TGCGCCAGCAGCCAAGAAGAAGGGTTTCAGCCCCAGCATTTT. It translates to CASSQEEGFQPQHF.

The chain recombines TRBV29-1 with TRBJ2-5; D not certain. This CDR3 contains 10 residues. V was trimmed by 4 bases and J by 3 bases, leaving 3 bases between them. Germline loops: CDR1 SQVTM, CDR2 ANQGSEA. CDR3 in amino acids: CSVVEETQYF. The CDR3 DNA sequence: TGCAGCGTTGTAGAAGAGACCCAGTACTTC.

A few counts support this clonotype. This chain links TRBV28 with TRBJ2-4; TRBD1 matches 10 bases. The CDR3 runs 13 residues. Germline lookup yields CDR1 MDHEN and CDR2 SYDVKM. The V segment lost 6 bases and the J segment 9 bases; nucleotides outside the gene matches: 5. CDR3 protein: CASSTDRGLIQYF. The CDR3 DNA is TGTGCCAGCAGCACCGACAGGGGGCTCATTCAGTACTTC.

The sample holds one count of this clonotype. The chain joins TRBV12-3 or TRBV12-4 to TRBJ2-6; 7 bases match TRBD2. The ends lost 1 base at V and 3 bases at J; junction bases unmatched: 0. The CDR3 is made up of 15 amino acids. This CDR3 reads CASSLGGSGANVLTF. The DNA of the CDR3 is TGTGCCAGCAGTTTAGGCGGGAGTGGGGCCAACGTCCTGACTTTC.

This clonotype was seen a handful of times. The rearrangement joins TRBV28 to TRBJ1-6, with D tentatively TRBD1 (5 bases). This CDR3 contains 12 residues. Germline V gives CDR1 MDHEN, CDR2 SYDVKM. Trimming cost V 9 bases and J 10 bases, with 13 bases left between them. This CDR3 is CASQQGGSPLHF. For the CDR3, the DNA is TGTGCCAGTCAGCAGGGAGGGTCACCCCTCCACTTT.

On this clonotype itself: The junction does not match germline at one end; this may be a read error. The chain employs TRBV29-1 and TRBJ2-7; D is unclear. The length of the CDR3 is 13 residues. Germline V lookup: CDR1 SQVTM, CDR2 ANQGSEA. The DNA for the CDR3 is TGCAGCGTTCAAGAGACACTCCTCTACGAGCAGTACTTC. It specifies CSVQETLLYEQYF.